Listed here are 26 T cell receptor beta chains from one sample, sequenced in a study of early T cells in non-severe SARS-CoV-2 infection. A single record per CDR3 protein comes from TCRdb applying MiXCR to the 5' RACE reads. In the table there are approximately 69,000 distinct CDR3 sequences, about 10% of which are singletons. Source material: whole blood. Every receptor here comes from an adult who was a healthcare worker with PCR-confirmed SARS-CoV-2 infection or an uninfected control (not recorded which).

There are many counts of this clonotype. This chain links TRBV2 with TRBJ2-3; D is uncertain. This CDR3 comprises 14 residues. The V gene's germline CDR1 is SNHLY and CDR2 FYNNEI. Trimming removed 8 bases at V and 3 bases at J, with 15 bases between. CDR3 region: CASFRYGYTDTQYF. CDR3 coding DNA: TGTGCCAGCTTTCGATACGGGTATACAGATACGCAGTATTTT.

The gene calls are TRBV7-2 and TRBJ1-5; TRBD1 might be the D (6 bases). V was trimmed by 3 bases and J by 6 bases, leaving 9 bases between them. The V gene's germline CDR1 is SGHTA and CDR2 FQGNSA. The CDR3 is 13 residues long. The CDR3 DNA reads TGTGCCAGCAGCTTCAGGGGCAGTCAGCCCCAGCATTTT. This encodes CASSFRGSQPQHF.

The rearrangement uses TRBV3-1 and TRBJ1-2; D perhaps matches TRBD1 (5 bases). Looked up from germline, CDR1 is LGHDT and CDR2 is YNNKEL (reference sequence). V dropped 0 bases and J dropped 7 bases, with 15 bases sitting between them. The CDR3 has 15 residues. In DNA, the CDR3 is TGTGCCAGCAGCCAAGATTTCACCCGTGGGGGTGGCTACACCTTC. This encodes CASSQDFTRGGGYTF.

The sample holds many counts of this clonotype. This chain connects TRBV2 to TRBJ2-1; unclear D gene. The CDR3 contains 13 residues. The V and J ends lost 7 bases and 4 bases respectively, with 11 bases between them. The germline CDR1 and CDR2 sequences are SNHLY and FYNNEI. The CDR3 DNA sequence: TGTGCCAGCACACCCAATACTTACAATGAGCAGTTCTTC. This encodes CASTPNTYNEQFF. The whole variable domain, remainder taken from reference TRBV2 and TRBJ2-1, is EPEVTQTPSHQVTQMGQEVILRCVPISNHLYFYWYRQILGQKVEFLVSFYNNEISEKSEIFDDQFSVERPDGSNFTLKIRSTKLEDSAMYFCASTPNTYNEQFFGPGTRLTVL.

This clonotype was seen repeatedly, ten times or more. This rearrangement joins TRBV9 to TRBJ1-6, with D unclear. The V end was cut by 2 bases, the J end by 10 bases, with 7 bases between. The CDR3 runs to 12 residues. Germline V gene lookup returns CDR1 SGDLS and CDR2 YYNGEE. CDR3 residues: CASSVAESPLHF. The CDR3 DNA reads as TGTGCCAGCAGCGTGGCCGAATCACCCCTCCACTTT. The whole variable domain, filled in from reference TRBV9 and TRBJ1-6, reads DSGVTQTPKHLITATGQRVTLRCSPRSGDLSVYWYQQSLDQGLQFLIQYYNGEERAKGNILERFSAQQFPDLHSELNLSSLELGDSALYFCASSVAESPLHFGNGTRLTVT.

This clonotype was observed a handful of times. This chain connects TRBV6-1 to TRBJ2-1; tentatively, D is TRBD2 (5 bases). The CDR3 covers 14 residues. Germline V CDR1 and CDR2: MNHNS, SASEGT. V lost 3 bases and J lost 3, with 9 bases in between. For the CDR3, the DNA is TGTGCCAGCAGTGAGACCACTAGCTACAATGAGCAGTTCTTC. Protein: CASSETTSYNEQFF.

The chain joins TRBV25-1 to TRBJ2-3; 7 positions agree with TRBD1. The junction had 3 bases not matched to a gene; V was cut back by 5 bases and J by 1 base. The CDR3 is 14 residues long. Looked up from germline, CDR1 is MGHDK and CDR2 is SYGVNS. The CDR3 spells CASSHTGGTDTQYF. DNA for the CDR3: TGTGCCAGCAGTCATACAGGGGGCACAGATACGCAGTATTTT.

As regards this clonotype: Since the CDR3 does not end with the conserved phenylalanine or tryptophan, this likely comes from a read error. V is TRBV28 and J is TRBJ1-5, with D unclear. The germline V and J ends were trimmed by 7 bases and 1 base, with 5 bases remaining between them. This CDR3 comprises 12 residues. CDR1 MDHEN and CDR2 SYDVKM come from the germline V gene. CDR3 coding DNA: TGTGCCAGCACAATCAGCAATCAGCCCCAGCATCTT. It yields the protein CASTISNQPQHL.

The V and J genes are TRBV19 and TRBJ2-3, with 10 bases fitting TRBD1. J lost 0 bases, V lost 4 bases, and 1 base had no gene match. The CDR3 length is 15 residues. Germline V gene sequence: CDR1 LNHDA, CDR2 SQIVND (reference sequence). The chain's CDR3 is CASSRTGGSTDTQYF. CDR3 nucleotides: TGTGCCAGTAGTAGGACAGGGGGGAGCACAGATACGCAGTATTTT.

This clonotype was detected only a few times. The chain has TRBV20-1 and TRBJ2-1; possible D gene TRBD1, 6 bases. Trimming pared 3 bases from V and 2 bases from J, leaving 11 bases between. The CDR3 extends over 14 amino acids. Germline lookup yields CDR1 DFQATT and CDR2 SNEGSKA (reference sequence). The CDR3 nucleotides are TGCAGTGCTAGCCTCGGGACAACCTACAATGAGCAGTTCTTC. It codes for CSASLGTTYNEQFF.

This clonotype was detected only a few times. Here the CDR3 reads CASSPGESSYEQYF. As DNA, the CDR3 is TGCGCCAGCAGCCCTGGTGAGAGCTCCTACGAGCAGTACTTC. The V and J genes are TRBV4-1 and TRBJ2-7; D ambiguous. The CDR3 is 14 amino acids. Trimming shortened V by 4 bases and J by 0 bases, and 10 bases separated the two germline ends. Germline CDR1 reads MGHRA; CDR2 reads YSYEKL.

In its sample, this clonotype was seen many times. This chain connects TRBV20-1 to TRBJ2-3; D might be TRBD2 (7 bases). Germline loops: CDR1 DFQATT, CDR2 SNEGSKA (reference sequence). Between the trimmed V and J ends, which lost 1 base and 1 base, there was a span of 12 bases. The CDR3 contains 15 residues. The CDR3 protein is CSARGGGGGTDTQYF. The CDR3 nucleotides are TGCAGTGCTAGAGGAGGGGGGGGTGGCACAGATACGCAGTATTTT.

Note on this clonotype: A read error may explain this, as a much larger clone is one base away. V and J are TRBV7-9 and TRBJ2-7; no clear D gene. The CDR3 length is 14 residues. V was shortened by 6 bases and J by 1 base, with 13 bases between the two germline ends. Germline V CDR1 and CDR2: SEHNR, FQNEAQ (reference sequence). The CDR3 reads CASSRIGLSYEQYF. In DNA, the CDR3 is TGTGCCAGCAGTCGTATTGGTCTATCCTACGAGCAGTACTTC.

In its sample, this clonotype was seen many times. This chain connects TRBV14 to TRBJ1-3; 8 bases are shared with TRBD1. Per germline, CDR1 SGHDN and CDR2 FVKESK. This CDR3 is built from 16 residues. With 1 base clipped from V and 5 bases from J, the junction kept 7 bases outside the gene matches. CDR3 in DNA: TGTGCCAGCAGCCAAGGGACAGGGATCGTTCGAAACACCATATATTTT. Protein sequence: CASSQGTGIVRNTIYF.

This chain connects TRBV5-6 to TRBJ2-3; tentatively, D is TRBD2 (6 bases). Germline values: CDR1 SGHDT, CDR2 YYEEEE. The CDR3 contains 16 residues. The V end was cut by 3 bases, the J end by 0 bases, with 14 bases between. CDR3 DNA: TGTGCCAGCAGCTGGGACGGGAGAACTAGCACAGATACGCAGTATTTT. It is translated as CASSWDGRTSTDTQYF.

The chain couples TRBV5-6 to TRBJ1-5; D uncertain. The CDR3 has 15 amino acids. Germline V gene sequence: CDR1 SGHDT, CDR2 YYEEEE. V lost 3 bases and J 1 base, leaving 11 bases between the germline ends. CDR3 in amino acids: CASSSGILSNQPQHF. The CDR3 DNA sequence: TGTGCCAGCAGCTCGGGGATTTTGAGCAATCAGCCCCAGCATTTT.

This clonotype was counted many times. The V and J genes are TRBV4-1 and TRBJ2-5; 10 nucleotides match TRBD1. The CDR3 consists of 15 residues. V lost 0 bases and J lost 3; bases outside the gene matches: 1. Per the germline V gene, CDR1 is MGHRA and CDR2 is YSYEKL. CDR3 DNA: TGCGCCAGCAGCCAAGACGGGACAGGGGAAGAGACCCAGTACTTC. Translation gives CASSQDGTGEETQYF.

This clonotype was seen ten or more times. V and J are TRBV7-3 and TRBJ2-3; 7 positions agree with TRBD2. This CDR3 is built from 14 residues. Germline-derived CDR1 and CDR2 are SGHTA and FQGTGA. Germline trimming cut 2 bases from V and 5 bases from J; bases unmatched to any gene: 4. CDR3 sequence: CASSLGSGGDTQYF. CDR3 nucleotide sequence: TGTGCCAGCAGCTTAGGATCGGGGGGAGATACGCAGTATTTT.

Ten or more counts support this clonotype. This chain links TRBV18 with TRBJ2-1; 7 bases map to TRBD2. The trim removed 3 bases at V and 4 bases at J, leaving 9 bases unmatched. Germline V gives CDR1 KGHSH, CDR2 LQKENI. The CDR3 runs 16 residues. The CDR3 protein is CASSPLQGRDYNEQFF. The CDR3 region has the DNA TGTGCCAGCTCACCCCTTCAAGGGAGGGATTACAATGAGCAGTTCTTC.

This clonotype was detected ten times or more. The chain is built from TRBV11-2 and TRBJ2-2; D is undetermined. CDR3 length equals 14 residues. Germline V gene sequence: CDR1 SGHAT, CDR2 FQNNGV. V lost 6 bases to trimming and J lost 7 bases, with 15 bases between them. CDR3 region: CASRGGVRGGELFF. The DNA for the CDR3 is TGTGCCAGCAGAGGTGGGGTCCGAGGCGGGGAGCTGTTTTTT.

The V call is TRBV7-3, the J call TRBJ2-3, with 7 positions matching TRBD2. This CDR3 region has 14 residues. Unmatched junction bases numbered 7, after V lost 6 bases and J lost 4 bases. Looked up from germline, CDR1 is SGHTA and CDR2 is FQGTGA. DNA for the CDR3: TGTGCCAGCAGTCGCGGGGGAGCCGCAGATACGCAGTATTTT. Residues: CASSRGGAADTQYF.

As concerns this clonotype: Given a much more abundant clone one base away, this may be a read error. The chain uses TRBV30 and TRBJ1-4; D ambiguous. Germline-derived CDR1 and CDR2 are GTSNPN and SVGIG (reference sequence). The CDR3 covers 12 residues. The chain's CDR3 is CAWSYGNEKLLF. The CDR3 nucleotides are TGTGCCTGGTCATACGGGAATGAAAAACTGCTTTTT.

At least ten counts were recorded for this clonotype. V is TRBV20-1 and J is TRBJ2-1; 15 nucleotides match TRBD2. The CDR3 length is 15 residues. Germline CDR1 DFQATT, CDR2 SNEGSKA (reference sequence). The trim removed 3 bases at V and 13 bases at J, leaving 10 bases unmatched. CDR3 residues: CSARLGLAGGISQFF. The DNA of the CDR3 is TGCAGTGCTAGGTTAGGACTAGCGGGGGGGATCAGTCAGTTCTTC.

This clonotype was counted many times. The J gene is TRBJ2-1, the V gene TRBV14; no clear D. The CDR3 extends over 15 amino acids. The germline CDR1 and CDR2 sequences are SGHDN and FVKESK. V was cut by 3 bases and J by 4 bases, with 13 bases left in between. Written as DNA, the CDR3 is TGTGCCAGCAGCCAGCCGACATATGAGTACAATGAGCAGTTCTTC. It is translated as CASSQPTYEYNEQFF.

This clonotype was counted only a few times. This sequence joins TRBV2 and TRBJ2-2; D ambiguous. This CDR3 comprises 12 residues. The germline V gene encodes CDR1 SNHLY and CDR2 FYNNEI. Trimming removed 8 bases from V and 3 bases from J, with 7 bases in between. The CDR3 spells CASSSDTGELFF. CDR3 nucleotide sequence: TGTGCCAGCTCGAGCGACACCGGGGAGCTGTTTTTT.

This clonotype was detected many times. The rearrangement links TRBV12-3 or TRBV12-4 to TRBJ2-7; 9 nucleotides line up with TRBD1. J gave up 0 bases and V 6 bases, and 3 bases lay outside the gene matches. The CDR3 covers 14 residues. Here the CDR3 reads CASRGTGNSYEQYF. CDR3 DNA: TGTGCCAGCAGAGGGACAGGGAACTCCTACGAGCAGTACTTC.